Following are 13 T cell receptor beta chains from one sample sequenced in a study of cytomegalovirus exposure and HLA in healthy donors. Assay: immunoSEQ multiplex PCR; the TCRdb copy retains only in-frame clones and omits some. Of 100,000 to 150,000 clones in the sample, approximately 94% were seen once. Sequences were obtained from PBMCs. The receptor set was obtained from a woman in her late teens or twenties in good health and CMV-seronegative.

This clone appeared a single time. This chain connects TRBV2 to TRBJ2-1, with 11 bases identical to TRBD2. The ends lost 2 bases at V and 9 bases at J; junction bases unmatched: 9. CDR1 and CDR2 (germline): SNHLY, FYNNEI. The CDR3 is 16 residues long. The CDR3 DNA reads TGTGCCAGCAGTGAAACCACTAGCGGGAGATGGGGTGAGCAGTTCTTC. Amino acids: CASSETTSGRWGEQFF. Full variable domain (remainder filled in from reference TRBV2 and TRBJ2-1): EPEVTQTPSHQVTQMGQEVILRCVPISNHLYFYWYRQILGQKVEFLVSFYNNEISEKSEIFDDQFSVERPDGSNFTLKIRSTKLEDSAMYFCASSETTSGRWGEQFFGPGTRLTVL.

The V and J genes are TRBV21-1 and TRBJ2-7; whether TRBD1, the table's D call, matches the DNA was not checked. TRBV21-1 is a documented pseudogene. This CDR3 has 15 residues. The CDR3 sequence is CASSGPPDSPYEQYF. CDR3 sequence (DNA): TGTGCCAGCAGCGGGCCACCGGACAGTCCCTACGAGCAGTACTTC.

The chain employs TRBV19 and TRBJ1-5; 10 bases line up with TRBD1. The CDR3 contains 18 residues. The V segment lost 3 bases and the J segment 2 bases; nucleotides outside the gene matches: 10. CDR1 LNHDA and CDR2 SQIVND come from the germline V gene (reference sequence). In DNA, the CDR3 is TGTGCCAGTAGTATTATGGGGACAGGGGACTACGGCAATCAGCCCCAGCATTTT. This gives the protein CASSIMGTGDYGNQPQHF.

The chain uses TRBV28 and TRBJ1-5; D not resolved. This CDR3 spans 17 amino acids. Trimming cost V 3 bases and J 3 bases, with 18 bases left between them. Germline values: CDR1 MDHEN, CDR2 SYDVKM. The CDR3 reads CASSFPGILSPNQPQHF. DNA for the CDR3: TGTGCCAGCAGTTTCCCCGGGATCCTTTCCCCCAATCAGCCCCAGCATTTT.

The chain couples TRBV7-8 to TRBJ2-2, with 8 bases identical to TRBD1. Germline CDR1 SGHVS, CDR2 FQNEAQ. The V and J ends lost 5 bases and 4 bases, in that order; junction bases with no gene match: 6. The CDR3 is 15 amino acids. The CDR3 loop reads CASSTRTGITGELFF. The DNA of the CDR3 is TGTGCCAGCAGCACCCGGACAGGGATCACCGGGGAGCTGTTTTTT.

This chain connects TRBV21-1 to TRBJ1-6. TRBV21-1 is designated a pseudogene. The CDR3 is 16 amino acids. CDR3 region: CASSKGGGTYNSPLHF. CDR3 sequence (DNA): TGTGCCAGCAGCAAAGGAGGAGGGACCTATAATTCACCCCTCCACTTT.

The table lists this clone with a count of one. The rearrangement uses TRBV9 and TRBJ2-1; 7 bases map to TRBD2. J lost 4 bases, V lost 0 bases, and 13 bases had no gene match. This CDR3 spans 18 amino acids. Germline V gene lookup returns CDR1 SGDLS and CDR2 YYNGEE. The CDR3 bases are TGTGCCAGCAGCGTAGGCTTAAGTCTCTTGGGGGGGTACAATGAGCAGTTCTTC. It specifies CASSVGLSLLGGYNEQFF.

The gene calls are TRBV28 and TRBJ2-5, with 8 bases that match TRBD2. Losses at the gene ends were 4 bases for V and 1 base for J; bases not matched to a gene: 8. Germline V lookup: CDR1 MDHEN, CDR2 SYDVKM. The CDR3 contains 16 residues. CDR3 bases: TGTGCCAGCAGTTCCCCCCCCAGCGGGAGCCAAGAGACCCAGTACTTC. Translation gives CASSSPPSGSQETQYF.

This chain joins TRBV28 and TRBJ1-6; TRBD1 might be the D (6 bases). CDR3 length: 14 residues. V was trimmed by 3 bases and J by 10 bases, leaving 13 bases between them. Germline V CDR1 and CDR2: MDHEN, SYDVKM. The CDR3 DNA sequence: TGTGCCAGCAGTTTCGGGACACAACGGTCACCCCTCCACTTT. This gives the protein CASSFGTQRSPLHF.

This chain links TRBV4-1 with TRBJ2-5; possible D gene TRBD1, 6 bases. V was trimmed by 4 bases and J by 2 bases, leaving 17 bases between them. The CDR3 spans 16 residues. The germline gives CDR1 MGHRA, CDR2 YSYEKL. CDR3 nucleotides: TGCGCCAGCAGCCCGACAGGACCGGGGAATCAAGAGACCCAGTACTTC. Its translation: CASSPTGPGNQETQYF.

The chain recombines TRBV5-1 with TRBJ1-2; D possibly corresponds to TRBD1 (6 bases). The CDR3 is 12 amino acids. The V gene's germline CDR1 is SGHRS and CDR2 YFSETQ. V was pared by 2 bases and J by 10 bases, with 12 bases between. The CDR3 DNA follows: TGCGCCAGCAGCTTACCAGGGGTTGACTACACCTTC. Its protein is CASSLPGVDYTF.

The CDR3 DNA follows: TGTGCCAGCAGCTCGGGGCAAGAGACCCAGTACTTC. Protein: CASSSGQETQYF. The rearrangement joins TRBV7-2 to TRBJ2-5; weak D call: TRBD2 (5 bases). V was shortened by 4 bases and J by 2 bases, with 5 bases between the two germline ends. CDR3 length: 12 amino acids. The germline V gene encodes CDR1 SGHTA and CDR2 FQGNSA. Full variable domain (outside the CDR3, taken from reference TRBV7-2 and TRBJ2-5): GAGVSQSPSNKVTEKGKDVELRCDPISGHTALYWYRQSLGQGLEFLIYFQGNSAPDKSGLPSDRFSAERTGGSVSTLTIQRTQQEDSAVYLCASSSGQETQYFGPGTRLLVL.

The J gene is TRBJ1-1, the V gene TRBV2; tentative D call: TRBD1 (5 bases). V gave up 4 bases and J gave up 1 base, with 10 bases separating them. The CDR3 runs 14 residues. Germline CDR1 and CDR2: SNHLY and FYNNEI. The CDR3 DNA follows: TGTGCCAGCAGTGTGGGACTTCCGAACACTGAAGCTTTCTTT. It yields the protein CASSVGLPNTEAFF.